The 22 T cell receptor beta chains below come from one sample, sequenced in a study of shared clonotypes between healthy human individuals. The data were produced by immunoSEQ multiplex PCR, yet TCRdb's version contains in-frame clones alone and is incomplete. This sample carries roughly 1,000,000 clones, 78% of them seen once, and the ten largest clones take more than 0.45%. Source material: memory CD4+ T cells from PBMCs. The subset: CD45RA-negative fraction. These receptors originate from a man between 18 and 35 years old in good health. Some clones in this sample may be carry-over from other donors' samples.

The chain employs TRBV5-1 and TRBJ2-7; tentatively, D is TRBD2 (5 bases). Trimming stripped 6 bases from V and 0 bases from J, with 13 bases between. The CDR3 has 14 residues. The germline V gene has CDR1 SGHRS and CDR2 YFSETQ. The CDR3 DNA reads TGCGCCAGCATTGACTATCCAAACTCCTACGAGCAGTACTTC. Its protein is CASIDYPNSYEQYF.

The chain joins TRBV6-1 to TRBJ2-1; 8 bases map to TRBD2. This CDR3 is built from 14 residues. Germline loops: CDR1 MNHNS, CDR2 SASEGT. The trim removed 2 bases at V and 6 bases at J, leaving 3 bases unmatched. CDR3 protein: CASSEFGGVNEQFF. In nucleotides, the CDR3 is TGTGCCAGCAGTGAATTCGGGGGGGTCAATGAGCAGTTCTTC.

CDR3: CASSPATGLAEAFF. CDR3 in DNA: TGTGCCAGCTCGCCTGCTACAGGTCTCGCTGAAGCTTTCTTT. The V call is TRBV18, the J call TRBJ1-1, with D possibly TRBD1 on 5 matching bases. The germline V gene has CDR1 KGHSH and CDR2 LQKENI. The CDR3 is made up of 14 amino acids. Trimming removed 6 bases from V and 6 bases from J, with 17 bases in between.

The chain combines TRBV6-1 with TRBJ2-3; 12 nucleotides line up with TRBD2. CDR3 length equals 14 residues. V dropped 6 bases and J dropped 6; count of bases not matched to a gene: 4. The germline gives CDR1 MNHNS, CDR2 SASEGT. The CDR3 DNA follows: TGTGCCAGCAGGGGACTAGCGGGTCTCGATACGCAGTATTTT. It is translated as CASRGLAGLDTQYF.

The count of this clone is one. The V call is TRBV5-4, the J call TRBJ1-4; a possible D gene is TRBD1 (6 bases). Trimming took off 1 base at V and 3 bases at J, with 10 bases between the two ends. Germline CDR1 and CDR2: SGHNT and YYREEE (reference sequence). This CDR3 spans 15 amino acids. The CDR3 nucleotides read TGTGCCAGCAGCTTGCAGGGGCAGGCTAATGAAAAACTGTTTTTT. It is translated as CASSLQGQANEKLFF. The whole variable domain, filled in from reference TRBV5-4 and TRBJ1-4, reads ETGVTQSPTHLIKTRGQQVTLRCSSQSGHNTVSWYQQALGQGPQFIFQYYREEENGRGNFPPRFSGLQFPNYSSELNVNALELDDSALYLCASSLQGQANEKLFFGSGTQLSVL.

V and J are TRBV6-6 and TRBJ2-7; D is possibly TRBD2 (6 bases). The V end was cut by 7 bases, the J end by 0 bases, with 13 bases between. Germline V gives CDR1 MNHNY, CDR2 SVGAGI (reference sequence). The CDR3 contains 14 residues. As DNA, the CDR3 is TGTGCCAGCACTCCCGGGCGGGGCTCCTACGAGCAGTACTTC. It specifies CASTPGRGSYEQYF.

The rearrangement joins TRBV6-4 to TRBJ2-1; perhaps TRBD2 as D (6 bases). Trimming removed 4 bases from V and 4 bases from J, with 14 bases in between. This CDR3 is built from 15 residues. Germline loops: CDR1 MRHNA, CDR2 SNTAGT. The CDR3 loop is CASSVGGNGYNEQFF. The CDR3 DNA reads TGTGCCAGCAGTGTAGGCGGGAATGGGTACAATGAGCAGTTCTTC.

The rearrangement joins TRBV7-2 to TRBJ2-3, with 9 bases that match TRBD1. This CDR3 is 14 amino acids long. With V trimmed by 5 bases and J by 8 bases, 8 bases remained unmatched. Germline V gene data show CDR1 as SGHTA and CDR2 as FQGNSA. The DNA of the CDR3 is TGTGCCAGCAGCCAGGACAGGGGATTATTTACGCAGTATTTT. Translation gives CASSQDRGLFTQYF.

Worth noting for this clone: Possible read error: a much larger clone is one base away. Other DNA sequences within the sample encode an identical CDR3. The chain is built from TRBV6-1 and TRBJ1-5, with D unclear. Germline CDR1 MNHNS, CDR2 SASEGT. CDR3 length: 13 amino acids. Deletions cut 6 bases from V and 1 base from J, with 7 bases between. For the CDR3, the DNA is TGTGCCAGCAGCGGAGACAGCAATCAGCCCCAGCATTTT. This codes for CASSGDSNQPQHF.

With regard to this clone: The identical CDR3 is also encoded by other nucleotide sequences in the sample. In nucleotides, the CDR3 is TGTGCCAGCAGCGTAGGCAGCTCCTACAATGAGCAGTTCTTC. Its protein is CASSVGSSYNEQFF. This chain uses TRBV9 with TRBJ2-1; D is uncertain. CDR1 and CDR2 (germline): SGDLS, YYNGEE. V lost 0 bases and J 0 bases, leaving 4 bases between the germline ends. The CDR3 loop spans 14 amino acids.

This chain joins TRBV5-4 and TRBJ2-5; 14 nucleotides line up with TRBD2. CDR1 is SGHNT, CDR2 YYREEE, per germline (reference sequence). This CDR3 has 17 residues. V dropped 4 bases and J dropped 4; count of bases not matched to a gene: 9. In DNA, the CDR3 is TGTGCCAGCAGCGGGCTGACTAGCGGGAGGGCCGGAGAGACCCAGTACTTC. Its protein product is CASSGLTSGRAGETQYF.

The V gene is TRBV6-5, the J gene TRBJ2-3; D call uncertain. This CDR3 comprises 14 residues. Germline V lookup: CDR1 MNHEY, CDR2 SVGAGI. V was trimmed by 9 bases and J by 0 bases, leaving 13 bases between them. The CDR3 here is CASKPKASTDTQYF. The CDR3 DNA reads as TGTGCCAGTAAACCTAAGGCTAGCACAGATACGCAGTATTTT.

V and J are TRBV28 and TRBJ1-1, with D possibly TRBD1 on 5 matching bases. Looked up from germline, CDR1 is MDHEN and CDR2 is SYDVKM. Deletions cut 6 bases from V and 1 base from J, with 21 bases between. This CDR3 region has 17 residues. As DNA, the CDR3 is TGTGCCAGCAGATCGACAGCCCCCGAGCTAGGGAACACTGAAGCTTTCTTT. Encoded protein: CASRSTAPELGNTEAFF.

The chain couples TRBV30 to TRBJ2-3; D uncertain. This CDR3 contains 12 residues. Trimming took off 5 bases at V and 1 base at J, with 7 bases between the two ends. Per germline, CDR1 GTSNPN and CDR2 SVGIG (reference sequence). The CDR3 is CAWHGGTDTQYF. The CDR3 DNA follows: TGTGCCTGGCATGGGGGCACAGATACGCAGTATTTT.

DNA of the CDR3: TGTGCCAGCAGCTCCCACTTGACAGGGGTTCAGCCCCAGCATTTT. As protein: CASSSHLTGVQPQHF. V and J are TRBV7-2 and TRBJ1-5; 8 bases fit TRBD1. This CDR3 region has 15 residues. CDR1 is SGHTA, CDR2 FQGNSA, per germline. V was pared by 4 bases and J by 6 bases, with 8 bases of the junction left unmatched.

The chain couples TRBV9 to TRBJ2-1; the match to TRBD2 covers 13 bases. There are 18 residues in the CDR3. Germline trimming cut 4 bases from V and 0 bases from J; bases unmatched to any gene: 7. Per germline, CDR1 SGDLS and CDR2 YYNGEE. The CDR3 protein is CASSPPGTSGTSYNEQFF. CDR3 DNA: TGTGCCAGCAGCCCCCCGGGGACTAGCGGGACCTCCTACAATGAGCAGTTCTTC.

The rearrangement uses TRBV5-4 and TRBJ2-1, with D uncertain. This CDR3 region has 13 residues. Deletions cut 0 bases from V and 15 bases from J, with 16 bases between. Germline assignment: CDR1 SGHNT and CDR2 YYREEE (reference sequence). CDR3 nucleotides: TGTGCCAGCAGCTTGGCCTTGGAACCAGCCCGGTTCTTC. Its protein is CASSLALEPARFF.

This chain links TRBV28 with TRBJ1-1; 9 bases line up with TRBD1. This CDR3 is 13 amino acids long. The trim removed 10 bases at V and 6 bases at J, leaving 9 bases unmatched. Germline loops: CDR1 MDHEN, CDR2 SYDVKM. In nucleotides, the CDR3 is TGTGCCACCAAAAACAGGGGGCGAGCTGAAGCTTTCTTT. It is translated as CATKNRGRAEAFF.

The V and J genes are TRBV7-3 and TRBJ2-1; 7 nucleotides line up with TRBD2. Germline V lookup: CDR1 SGHTA, CDR2 FQGTGA. The CDR3 consists of 15 residues. V dropped 1 base and J dropped 7; count of bases not matched to a gene: 7. In DNA form, the CDR3 reads TGTGCCAGCAGCTTAAACTTTGGGAGGGGTAATGAGCAGTTCTTC. This translates into CASSLNFGRGNEQFF.

This clone was counted ten times or more. The V and J genes are TRBV4-1 and TRBJ1-2; 12 nucleotides agree with TRBD1. Trimming removed 5 bases from V and 5 bases from J; junction bases left unmatched: 9. The CDR3 runs to 16 residues. The germline V gene encodes CDR1 MGHRA and CDR2 YSYEKL. CDR3 region: CASSNLGTGGNYGYTF. For the CDR3, the DNA is TGCGCCAGCAGCAACTTGGGGACAGGGGGCAATTATGGCTACACCTTC.

V and J are TRBV28 and TRBJ2-3; TRBD2 agrees at 7 bases. The length of the CDR3 is 19 residues. The germline V gene has CDR1 MDHEN and CDR2 SYDVKM. Trimming cost V 3 bases and J 3 bases; bases outside gene matches: 18. In nucleotides, the CDR3 is TGTGCCAGCAGTTTCTATCAGGGAGGGGAGGGAGAGTGGACAGATACGCAGTATTTT. Translated, it gives CASSFYQGGEGEWTDTQYF.

The chain joins TRBV6-6 to TRBJ2-3; unclear D gene. Trimming took off 6 bases at V and 5 bases at J, with 6 bases between the two ends. The germline CDR1 and CDR2 sequences are MNHNY and SVGAGI (reference sequence). The CDR3 has 11 residues. The CDR3 loop reads CASRTRDTQYF. The DNA of the CDR3 is TGTGCCAGCAGAACGAGAGATACGCAGTATTTT.